These 28 T cell receptor beta chains were all obtained from the same sample, sequenced in a study of shared clonotypes between healthy human individuals. Method: immunoSEQ multiplex PCR; TCRdb's copy keeps in-frame clones and lacks some. The sample includes 1.6 million or so clones, roughly 96% seen only once; the top ten take 1.2%. Material: naive CD4+ T cells sorted from blood. The subset here: CD45RA+ positively selected. The receptor set was obtained from a man younger than 45 in good health.

The V and J genes are TRBV7-9 and TRBJ2-2, with 8 nucleotides matching TRBD2. CDR1 SEHNR and CDR2 FQNEAQ come from the germline V gene (reference sequence). V was clipped by 5 bases and J by 7 bases; unmatched bases: 12. This CDR3 is 16 amino acids long. Here the CDR3 DNA reads TGTGCCAGCAGCCGACTAGCGCGCTCCGTCAGCGGGGAGCTGTTTTTT. It codes for CASSRLARSVSGELFF.

The CDR3 nucleotides are TGTGCCAGCAGTTACGTTTGGACAGATACGCAGTATTTT. Translating it yields CASSYVWTDTQYF. This chain links TRBV6-5 with TRBJ2-3; D not resolved. This CDR3 is built from 13 residues. Trimming took 2 bases from V and 3 from J, leaving 6 bases between them. Germline CDR1 MNHEY, CDR2 SVGAGI.

CDR3 coding DNA: TGTGCCAGCAGCGTAGTGGCTAGCGGGAGCTCCTACGAGCAGTACTTC. Its translation is CASSVVASGSSYEQYF. V usage is TRBV9 and J usage is TRBJ2-7; 10 bases fit TRBD2. J gave up 0 bases and V 0 bases, and 3 bases lay outside the gene matches. The CDR3 contains 16 residues. Looked up from germline, CDR1 is SGDLS and CDR2 is YYNGEE.

This rearrangement joins TRBV6-4 to TRBJ2-3, with TRBD2 matching over 7 bases. With 1 base clipped from V and 0 bases from J, the junction kept 4 bases outside the gene matches. Per germline, CDR1 MRHNA and CDR2 SNTAGT. This CDR3 has 16 amino acids. The CDR3 here is CASSDFVSGSTDTQYF. CDR3 nucleotides: TGTGCCAGCAGTGACTTCGTTAGCGGGAGCACAGATACGCAGTATTTT.

This sequence joins TRBV2 and TRBJ2-7; D gene unclear. The V end was cut by 7 bases, the J end by 4 bases, with 17 bases between. This CDR3 is built from 14 residues. Germline lookup yields CDR1 SNHLY and CDR2 FYNNEI. The DNA of the CDR3 is TGTGCCAGCAATTGGTCCCCCTTCCAATACGAGCAGTACTTC. Translated, it gives CASNWSPFQYEQYF.

The count of this clone is one. The chain combines TRBV19 with TRBJ1-2, with D unresolved. Trimming cost V 2 bases and J 3 bases, with 7 bases left between them. The CDR3 spans 13 residues. CDR1 LNHDA and CDR2 SQIVND come from the germline V gene (reference sequence). CDR3 sequence reads: CASSINMDYGYTF. CDR3 DNA sequence: TGTGCCAGTAGTATAAACATGGACTATGGCTACACCTTC.

The rearrangement joins TRBV6-6 to TRBJ2-3; no definite D call. V was trimmed by 2 bases and J by 4 bases, leaving 13 bases between them. Germline CDR1 is MNHNY and CDR2 is SVGAGI (reference sequence). This CDR3 has 15 residues. The CDR3 loop reads CASSYTNRSPDTQYF. Here the CDR3 DNA reads TGTGCCAGCAGTTACACTAATAGGAGCCCAGATACGCAGTATTTT.

The chain joins TRBV7-2 to TRBJ2-7, with D possibly being TRBD1 or TRBD2 (5 bases each). The germline V gene encodes CDR1 SGHTA and CDR2 FQGNSA. The CDR3 length is 17 residues. Trimming pared 1 base from V and 3 bases from J, leaving 19 bases between. The DNA of the CDR3 is TGTGCCAGCAGCTTAGGAGGGGCGTCCCCCTTTGACTACGAGCAGTACTTC. This gives the protein CASSLGGASPFDYEQYF. Full variable domain (outside the CDR3, taken from reference TRBV7-2 and TRBJ2-7): GAGVSQSPSNKVTEKGKDVELRCDPISGHTALYWYRQSLGQGLEFLIYFQGNSAPDKSGLPSDRFSAERTGGSVSTLTIQRTQQEDSAVYLCASSLGGASPFDYEQYFGPGTRLTVT.

The genes are TRBV29-1 and TRBJ2-1; D not resolved. This CDR3 spans 10 amino acids. Germline V gives CDR1 SQVTM, CDR2 ANQGSEA. V dropped 4 bases and J dropped 9 bases, with 7 bases sitting between them. The CDR3 bases are TGCAGCGTTGCTTCGGGTGAGCAGTTCTTC. Its protein product is CSVASGEQFF.

The chain joins TRBV5-1 to TRBJ1-1; D gene ambiguous. V was clipped by 0 bases and J by 5 bases, with 8 bases between them. Germline V gives CDR1 SGHRS, CDR2 YFSETQ. This CDR3 spans 13 amino acids. The CDR3 loop is CASSLVAETEAFF. The CDR3 nucleotides are TGCGCCAGCAGCTTGGTCGCGGAAACTGAAGCTTTCTTT.

To note about this clone: This CDR3 is also generated by other DNA sequences in the sample. V usage is TRBV7-2 and J usage is TRBJ1-3; D is unclear. The ends were cut back, 5 bases at V and 0 bases at J, with 8 bases in the middle. Germline CDR1 SGHTA, CDR2 FQGNSA. The CDR3 consists of 14 residues. CDR3 nucleotides: TGTGCCAGCAGCCCCCTTGGCTCTGGAAACACCATATATTTT. Its translation is CASSPLGSGNTIYF.

This rearrangement joins TRBV28 to TRBJ2-5, with a possible D match to TRBD2 (6 bases). With 7 bases removed from V and 3 bases from J, the gap between germline ends came to 18 bases. CDR3 length: 15 amino acids. The germline CDR1 and CDR2 sequences are MDHEN and SYDVKM. This CDR3 reads CASKPPGRSEETQYF. The CDR3, as DNA: TGTGCCAGCAAACCCCCCGGGAGATCGGAAGAGACCCAGTACTTC.

This chain joins TRBV5-5 and TRBJ1-2; weak D call: TRBD1 (5 bases). CDR1 SGHKS and CDR2 YYEKEE come from the germline V gene (reference sequence). The ends were cut back, 3 bases at V and 7 bases at J, with 13 bases in the middle. There are 13 residues in the CDR3. The CDR3 reads CASSSGGGAGYTF. Written as DNA, the CDR3 is TGTGCCAGCAGCTCCGGCGGAGGGGCTGGCTACACCTTC.

The J gene is TRBJ2-1, the V gene TRBV5-1; the D is unclear. V was cut by 0 bases and J by 1 base, with 8 bases left in between. The CDR3 runs 15 residues. Germline V gives CDR1 SGHRS, CDR2 YFSETQ. The CDR3 here is CASSLGYTSYNEQFF. The CDR3 nucleotides are TGCGCCAGCAGCTTGGGCTACACGTCCTACAATGAGCAGTTCTTC. The full variable domain, rest sourced from reference TRBV5-1 and TRBJ2-1, is KAGVTQTPRYLIKTRGQQVTLSCSPISGHRSVSWYQQTPGQGLQFLFEYFSETQRNKGNFPGRFSGRQFSNSRSEMNVSTLELGDSALYLCASSLGYTSYNEQFFGPGTRLTVL.

The V gene is TRBV6-1, the J gene TRBJ2-3; D possibly corresponds to TRBD2 (6 bases). The CDR3 has 15 residues. Trimming took 7 bases from V and 3 from J, leaving 17 bases between them. Germline lookup yields CDR1 MNHNS and CDR2 SASEGT. This CDR3 is CASTRDFIGTDTQYF. CDR3 sequence (DNA): TGTGCCAGCACCAGGGACTTCATAGGTACAGATACGCAGTATTTT.

J is TRBJ2-7 and V is TRBV5-1; 8 bases align to TRBD2. The CDR3 length is 14 residues. Germline assignment: CDR1 SGHRS and CDR2 YFSETQ. The V and J ends lost 1 base and 3 bases, in that order; junction bases with no gene match: 3. CDR3 nucleotide sequence: TGCGCCAGCAGCTTGACTAGCGGAGACTACGAGCAGTACTTC. Translated: CASSLTSGDYEQYF.

The V call is TRBV5-1, the J call TRBJ2-7; 7 bases are a match to TRBD1. Losses at the gene ends were 4 bases for V and 1 base for J; bases not matched to a gene: 8. This CDR3 has 15 residues. In germline, CDR1 is SGHRS, CDR2 YFSETQ. As DNA, the CDR3 is TGCGCCAGCAGCATGGGACAGATCTTATCCTACGAGCAGTACTTC. Encoded protein: CASSMGQILSYEQYF. The entire variable domain, with the rest obtained from reference TRBV5-1 and TRBJ2-7, is as follows: KAGVTQTPRYLIKTRGQQVTLSCSPISGHRSVSWYQQTPGQGLQFLFEYFSETQRNKGNFPGRFSGRQFSNSRSEMNVSTLELGDSALYLCASSMGQILSYEQYFGPGTRLTVT.

V is TRBV2 and J is TRBJ2-7; TRBD1 or TRBD2 may be the D gene (5 bases each). Trimming cost V 5 bases and J 4 bases, with 18 bases left between them. The CDR3 has 15 amino acids. CDR1 and CDR2 (germline): SNHLY, FYNNEI. The CDR3 loop is CASSIRDREGYEQYF. The CDR3 DNA follows: TGTGCCAGCAGTATCCGGGACCGTGAGGGGTACGAGCAGTACTTC.

This clone came up once. This chain uses TRBV7-3 with TRBJ2-2; D might be TRBD2 (5 bases). V lost 5 bases and J 5 bases, leaving 24 bases between the germline ends. The germline V gene has CDR1 SGHTA and CDR2 FQGTGA. The CDR3 runs 18 residues. The CDR3 nucleotides read TGTGCCAGCAGCCTCGTCGGGATCGGATCCCGAAAGACCGGGGAGCTGTTTTTT. Residues: CASSLVGIGSRKTGELFF.

In DNA, the CDR3 is TGTGCCAGCTGGGAGGGGGACGGCTATGGCTACACCTTC. This gives the protein CASWEGDGYGYTF. The rearrangement uses TRBV28 and TRBJ1-2, with D perhaps TRBD1 (6 bases). Germline lookup yields CDR1 MDHEN and CDR2 SYDVKM. The CDR3 consists of 13 residues. The V gene lost 8 bases and the J gene lost 4 bases, with 14 bases spanning the gap.

The chain carries TRBV5-1 and TRBJ2-1; the match to TRBD1 covers 8 bases. The V gene end was trimmed by 4 bases and the J gene end by 7 bases; junction bases not matched to a gene: 13. This CDR3 has 16 residues. Germline CDR1 and CDR2: SGHRS and YFSETQ. The CDR3 protein is CASSTGQGTAANEQFF. DNA for the CDR3: TGCGCCAGCAGCACCGGACAGGGAACGGCAGCAAATGAGCAGTTCTTC. Variable domain in full (rest from reference TRBV5-1 and TRBJ2-1): KAGVTQTPRYLIKTRGQQVTLSCSPISGHRSVSWYQQTPGQGLQFLFEYFSETQRNKGNFPGRFSGRQFSNSRSEMNVSTLELGDSALYLCASSTGQGTAANEQFFGPGTRLTVL.

The chain joins TRBV4-2 to TRBJ2-1; possible D gene TRBD2, 5 bases. V lost 0 bases, J lost 7 bases, and 25 bases lay in between. This CDR3 is built from 19 residues. Per the germline V gene, CDR1 is LGHNA and CDR2 is YNFKEQ. The CDR3 loop is CASSQDGLMWERSSNEQFF. CDR3 sequence (DNA): TGTGCCAGCAGCCAAGATGGGCTAATGTGGGAGCGGTCCTCAAATGAGCAGTTCTTC.

The V gene is TRBV7-2, the J gene TRBJ2-7; D is uncertain. Trimming left V 1 base short and J 5 bases short, with 9 bases between. The CDR3 totals 13 residues. Germline V gene sequence: CDR1 SGHTA, CDR2 FQGNSA. The CDR3 nucleotides are TGTGCCAGCAGCTTAGTTGTGAAAAACGAGCAGTACTTC. This encodes CASSLVVKNEQYF.

J is TRBJ2-3 and V is TRBV10-3; 13 bases agree with TRBD2. Trimming at V came to 6 bases and at J to 6 bases, leaving 3 bases not matched to a gene. Looked up from germline, CDR1 is ENHRY and CDR2 is SYGVKD. CDR3 length equals 14 residues. The CDR3: CAIRTSGGEDTQYF. The DNA of the CDR3 is TGTGCCATCAGAACTAGCGGGGGGGAGGATACGCAGTATTTT.

A single count supports this clone. The chain joins TRBV30 to TRBJ2-7; D gene ambiguous. Deletions cut 0 bases from V and 1 base from J, with 13 bases between. This CDR3 spans 15 amino acids. The V gene's germline CDR1 is GTSNPN and CDR2 SVGIG (reference sequence). CDR3 nucleotides: TGTGCCTGGAGTGTAGGCTCAGGCAGATCCTACGAGCAGTACTTC. Amino acid sequence: CAWSVGSGRSYEQYF. Supplemented by reference TRBV30 and TRBJ2-7, the full variable domain reads SQTIHQWPATLVQPVGSPLSLECTVEGTSNPNLYWYRQAAGRGLQLLFYSVGIGQISSEVPQNLSASRPQDRQFILSSKKLLLSDSGFYLCAWSVGSGRSYEQYFGPGTRLTVT.

The chain combines TRBV7-2 with TRBJ2-3; D gene unclear. The CDR3 has 14 residues. Trimming removed 5 bases at V and 2 bases at J, with 11 bases between. The germline gives CDR1 SGHTA, CDR2 FQGNSA. The CDR3 spells CASSTRQITDTQYF. Here the CDR3 DNA reads TGTGCCAGCAGCACCCGCCAGATCACAGATACGCAGTATTTT.

The chain carries TRBV7-7 and TRBJ2-2; D is unresolved. The CDR3 totals 14 residues. Per germline, CDR1 SSHAT and CDR2 FNYEAQ (reference sequence). The germline V and J ends were trimmed by 2 bases and 4 bases, with 8 bases remaining between them. The CDR3 nucleotides read TGTGCCAGCAGCTTAAGAGGTGGCACCGGGGAGCTGTTTTTT. This encodes CASSLRGGTGELFF.

Concerning this clone itself: Other DNA sequences in the sample encode the same CDR3. The rearrangement links TRBV30 to TRBJ1-3; D is unclear. This CDR3 is built from 13 residues. In germline, CDR1 is GTSNPN, CDR2 SVGIG (reference sequence). V was trimmed by 0 bases and J by 1 base, leaving 4 bases between them. CDR3 nucleotide sequence: TGTGCCTGGAGTGTACTATCTGGAAACACCATATATTTT. This codes for CAWSVLSGNTIYF.